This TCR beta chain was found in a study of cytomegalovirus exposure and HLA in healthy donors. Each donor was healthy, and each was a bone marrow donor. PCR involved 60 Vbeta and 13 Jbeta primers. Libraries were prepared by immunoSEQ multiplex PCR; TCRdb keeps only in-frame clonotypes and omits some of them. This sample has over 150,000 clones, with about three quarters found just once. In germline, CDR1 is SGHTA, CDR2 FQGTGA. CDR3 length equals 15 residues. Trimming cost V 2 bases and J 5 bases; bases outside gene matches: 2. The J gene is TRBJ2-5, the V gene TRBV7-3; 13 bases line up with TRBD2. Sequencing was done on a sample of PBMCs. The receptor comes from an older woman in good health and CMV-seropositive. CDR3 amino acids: CASSLGTSGIETQYF. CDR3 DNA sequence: TGTGCCAGCAGCTTAGGGACTAGCGGGATTGAGACCCAGTACTTC.